The 4 T cell receptor beta chains given below trace back to one sample, sequenced in a study of blood T cell repertoires in COVID-19. Only in-frame clones appear in the TCRdb table, and some are missing; sequencing was by immunoSEQ multiplex PCR. The sample has 250,000 to 350,000 clones, about 90% seen once; the top ten hold about 5.4%. Source material: PBMCs or T cells enriched from blood (not recorded which). Receptors were obtained from a woman aged 25 to 39 who had recovered from COVID-19.

The chain links TRBV4-2 to TRBJ1-2, with a tentative D call TRBD1 (5 bases). The V and J ends lost 4 bases and 4 bases respectively, with 10 bases between them. Germline assignment: CDR1 LGHNA and CDR2 YNFKEQ. The CDR3 sequence is 13 residues long. Here the CDR3 DNA reads TGTGCCAGCAGCCCACAGGAGTTCTATGGCTACACCTTC. It translates to CASSPQEFYGYTF.

V usage is TRBV5-1 and J usage is TRBJ1-5, with 8 bases identical to TRBD1. V lost 4 bases to trimming and J lost 9 bases; unmatched junction nucleotides: 3. The CDR3 extends over 12 amino acids. From germline, CDR1 is SGHRS and CDR2 YFSETQ. CDR3 coding DNA: TGCGCCAGCAGCCTCGGACAGGGGCCCCAGCATTTT. Translation: CASSLGQGPQHF.

This chain joins TRBV19 and TRBJ1-5; D is perhaps TRBD1 (6 bases). The CDR3 sequence is 15 residues long. V dropped 7 bases and J dropped 4 bases, with 17 bases sitting between them. CDR1 and CDR2 (germline): LNHDA, SQIVND (reference sequence). The chain's CDR3 is CASNILGGGNQPQHF. The CDR3, as DNA: TGTGCCAGTAATATCCTGGGAGGGGGGAATCAGCCCCAGCATTTT. Supplemented by reference TRBV19 and TRBJ1-5, the full variable domain reads DGGITQSPKYLFRKEGQNVTLSCEQNLNHDAMYWYRQDPGQGLRLIYYSQIVNDFQKGDIAEGYSVSREKKESFPLTVTSAQKNPTAFYLCASNILGGGNQPQHFGDGTRLSIL.

The chain uses TRBV3-1 (or the pseudogene TRBV3-2) and TRBJ1-4; D is perhaps TRBD1 (6 bases). Germline V CDR1 and CDR2: LGHDT, YNNKEL (reference sequence). With 4 bases removed from V and 6 bases from J, the gap between germline ends came to 18 bases. The CDR3 runs to 16 residues. For the CDR3, the DNA is TGTGCCAGCAGCCGCAGATGGACAGACTTGGATGAAAAACTGTTTTTT. This sequence encodes CASSRRWTDLDEKLFF.